The next 21 T cell receptor beta chains were all read from a single sample in a study of T-cell reconstitution after alpha-beta-depleted transplantation in children. Using unique molecular identifiers, the investigators prepared the TCRbeta library. TCRdb passed the PCR reads through MiXCR, listing each CDR3 protein once. The sample holds around 370,000 distinct CDR3 sequences, over 9% seen once. The sample was PBMCs from the stem cell graft donor, taken from the stem cell graft. The receptors derive from a human donor who donated a stem cell graft to a child with acute lymphoblastic leukemia.

This clonotype was counted only a few times. The rearrangement uses TRBV20-1 and TRBJ2-2, with D tentatively TRBD2 (5 bases). Trimming took off 1 base at V and 5 bases at J, with 14 bases between the two ends. This CDR3 has 15 residues. Germline assignment: CDR1 DFQATT and CDR2 SNEGSKA (reference sequence). The CDR3 loop is CSARGTRAGTGELFF. The DNA for the CDR3 is TGCAGTGCTAGAGGGACGAGGGCCGGGACCGGGGAGCTGTTTTTT.

This clonotype was observed many times. The chain carries TRBV2 and TRBJ2-7; TRBD2 aligns across 10 bases. From germline, CDR1 is SNHLY and CDR2 FYNNEI. Trimming removed 3 bases from V and 11 bases from J; junction bases left unmatched: 10. The CDR3 sequence is 14 residues long. The CDR3 here is CASSDTGLASREYF. Here the CDR3 DNA reads TGTGCCAGCAGTGATACGGGACTAGCGTCCCGGGAGTACTTC.

Notes on this clonotype: A junction end diverges from the germline sequence, so it may reflect a read error. The rearrangement links TRBV7-2 to TRBJ2-3; possible D gene TRBD2, 6 bases. The germline V gene has CDR1 SGHTA and CDR2 FQGNSA. This CDR3 spans 15 amino acids. Here the CDR3 DNA reads TGTGCCAGCAGCTTAGCGTTGCGGGGCACAGATCCGCAGTATTTT. It codes for CASSLALRGTDPQYF. Looking up the rest from reference TRBV7-2 and TRBJ2-3 gives the full variable domain: GAGVSQSPSNKVTEKGKDVELRCDPISGHTALYWYRQSLGQGLEFLIYFQGNSAPDKSGLPSDRFSAERTGGSVSTLTIQRTQQEDSAVYLCASSLALRGTDPQYFGPGTRLTVL.

This rearrangement joins TRBV3-1 to TRBJ2-7, with no clear D. The CDR3 sequence is 14 residues long. Germline-derived CDR1 and CDR2 are LGHDT and YNNKEL (reference sequence). Between the trimmed V and J ends, which lost 7 bases and 3 bases, there was a span of 16 bases. CDR3 sequence: CASTNNGGGYEQYF. CDR3 bases: TGTGCCAGCACTAACAACGGCGGCGGCTACGAGCAGTACTTC.

The chain couples TRBV4-1 to TRBJ2-5; perhaps TRBD2 as D (5 bases). The CDR3 covers 16 residues. The V end lost 0 bases, the J end lost 2 bases, and 13 bases lay between the germline ends. Per the germline V gene, CDR1 is MGHRA and CDR2 is YSYEKL. The chain's CDR3 is CASSQEGGRRQETQYF. The DNA of the CDR3 is TGCGCCAGCAGCCAAGAGGGTGGGCGGAGGCAAGAGACCCAGTACTTC.

Many counts were recorded for this clonotype. The genes are TRBV7-2 and TRBJ1-2, with 7 bases matching TRBD1. Germline V lookup: CDR1 SGHTA, CDR2 FQGNSA. The CDR3 has 15 residues. J was trimmed by 3 bases and V by 0 bases; bases with no gene match: 4. CDR3 nucleotides: TGTGCCAGCAGCTTAGCCCGACAGGGACACTATGGCTACACCTTC. Encoded protein: CASSLARQGHYGYTF.

The gene calls are TRBV20-1 and TRBJ2-3, with TRBD1 identical over 7 bases. This CDR3 spans 15 amino acids. Germline V gene lookup returns CDR1 DFQATT and CDR2 SNEGSKA (reference sequence). Germline trimming cut 5 bases from V and 4 bases from J; bases unmatched to any gene: 12. CDR3 protein: CSAGVWDSMPDTQYF. For the CDR3, the DNA is TGCAGTGCTGGGGTCTGGGACAGTATGCCAGATACGCAGTATTTT.

V is TRBV4-3 and J is TRBJ2-2; TRBD1 aligns across 7 bases. With V trimmed by 1 base and J by 5 bases, 4 bases remained unmatched. The CDR3 contains 15 residues. The germline gives CDR1 LGHNA, CDR2 YSLEER. The chain's CDR3 is CASSQGQGRTGELFF. The DNA of the CDR3 is TGCGCCAGCAGCCAAGGACAGGGTAGGACCGGGGAGCTGTTTTTT.

This chain's CDR3 is CASSPGENEAFF. DNA of the CDR3: TGTGCCAGCAGTCCAGGGGAAAATGAAGCTTTCTTT. The chain joins TRBV12-3 or TRBV12-4 to TRBJ1-1, with a weak D call TRBD1 (6 bases). With 5 bases removed from V and 7 bases from J, the gap between germline ends came to 11 bases. This CDR3 has 12 amino acids.

The chain couples TRBV12-3 or TRBV12-4 to TRBJ2-1, with 7 nucleotides matching TRBD1. This CDR3 region has 13 residues. With V trimmed by 6 bases and J by 4 bases, 3 bases remained unmatched. Here the CDR3 reads CASRSTGYNEQFF. As DNA, the CDR3 is TGTGCCAGCAGGTCGACAGGGTACAATGAGCAGTTCTTC.

The table lists this clonotype with a few counts. The rearrangement joins TRBV5-6 to TRBJ1-5; D uncertain. From germline, CDR1 is SGHDT and CDR2 YYEEEE. CDR3 length: 14 residues. Deletions cut 0 bases from V and 3 bases from J, with 7 bases between. CDR3 DNA sequence: TGTGCCAGCAGCTTGGGACCCCTCAATCAGCCCCAGCATTTT. It specifies CASSLGPLNQPQHF.

This clonotype was observed a few times. The rearrangement joins TRBV20-1 to TRBJ2-3, with D possibly being TRBD2 (5 bases). The ends were cut back, 6 bases at V and 1 base at J, with 14 bases in the middle. This CDR3 comprises 14 residues. The germline V gene encodes CDR1 DFQATT and CDR2 SNEGSKA (reference sequence). Written as DNA, the CDR3 is TGCAGTGCCCGTTTCGGGGTGGGCACAGATACGCAGTATTTT. Translating gives CSARFGVGTDTQYF.

This clonotype was seen only a few times. The J gene is TRBJ2-7, the V gene TRBV4-3, with 7 bases matching TRBD1. The CDR3 length is 16 residues. Germline V gene sequence: CDR1 LGHNA, CDR2 YSLEER. Trimming removed 0 bases from V and 0 bases from J; junction bases left unmatched: 5. CDR3 bases: TGCGCCAGCAGCCAAGATCGTAGACAGGGCTCCTACGAGCAGTACTTC. It yields the protein CASSQDRRQGSYEQYF.

This clonotype has a handful of counts. J is TRBJ2-5 and V is TRBV20-1; D possibly corresponds to TRBD1 (6 bases). The CDR3 length is 12 residues. Trimming stripped 4 bases from V and 9 bases from J, with 15 bases between. The V gene's germline CDR1 is DFQATT and CDR2 SNEGSKA (reference sequence). CDR3 sequence: CSAIGQSGAQYF. The CDR3 region has the DNA TGCAGTGCTATAGGACAGTCCGGAGCCCAGTACTTC.

This rearrangement joins TRBV24-1 to TRBJ2-2; D ambiguous. The length of the CDR3 is 12 residues. The germline CDR1 and CDR2 sequences are KGHDR and SFDVKD. V lost 6 bases and J 6 bases, leaving 7 bases between the germline ends. This CDR3 is CATSRTPGELFF. Written as DNA, the CDR3 is TGTGCCACCAGTCGAACTCCCGGGGAGCTGTTTTTT.

The rearrangement joins TRBV11-2 to TRBJ1-2, with TRBD1 identical over 7 bases. CDR1 is SGHAT and CDR2 is FQNNGV in the germline V gene. The CDR3 is 18 residues long. Unmatched junction bases numbered 14, after V lost 1 base and J lost 3 bases. The CDR3 reads CASSLGGDSLYGDYGYTF. The DNA of the CDR3 is TGTGCCAGCAGCTTAGGGGGGGACAGCCTGTACGGAGACTATGGCTACACCTTC.

This chain links TRBV3-1 with TRBJ1-5; 7 bases are a match to TRBD1. There are 14 residues in the CDR3. Germline trimming cut 11 bases from V and 6 bases from J; bases unmatched to any gene: 13. Germline lookup yields CDR1 LGHDT and CDR2 YNNKEL (reference sequence). In DNA, the CDR3 is TGTGCCTGCTGTATCACAGGGGAAAGTCAGCCCCAGCATTTT. This encodes CACCITGESQPQHF.

The chain has TRBV4-1 and TRBJ2-3, with D tentatively TRBD1 (6 bases). Germline V gene lookup returns CDR1 MGHRA and CDR2 YSYEKL. This CDR3 is 13 amino acids long. V dropped 3 bases and J dropped 2 bases, with 6 bases sitting between them. CDR3 in amino acids: CASSQGATDTQYF. CDR3 nucleotides: TGCGCCAGCAGCCAGGGGGCCACAGATACGCAGTATTTT.

This clonotype qualifies as medium-sized. The chain employs TRBV3-1 and TRBJ1-1, with D unresolved. There are 12 residues in the CDR3. Trimming took off 0 bases at V and 10 bases at J, with 9 bases between the two ends. Germline loops: CDR1 LGHDT, CDR2 YNNKEL (reference sequence). CDR3 nucleotide sequence: TGTGCCAGCAGCCAAGATGGGGAGGTAGCTTTCTTT. Translated: CASSQDGEVAFF.

The genes are TRBV20-1 and TRBJ2-7, with 11 bases fitting TRBD1. V trimming: 6 bases; J trimming: 7 bases; junction bases outside the gene matches: 11. The CDR3 runs 14 residues. Per germline, CDR1 DFQATT and CDR2 SNEGSKA (reference sequence). DNA for the CDR3: TGCAGTGCCAAAAGGACAGGGGGCGGAGGGGAGCAGTACTTC. Amino acid sequence: CSAKRTGGGGEQYF.

The J gene is TRBJ2-3, the V gene TRBV6-2 or TRBV6-3; 9 nucleotides line up with TRBD2. The CDR3 loop spans 17 amino acids. The V and J ends lost 0 bases and 6 bases, in that order; junction bases with no gene match: 10. Germline V gene data show CDR1 as MNHEY and CDR2 as SVGEGT. CDR3: CASSYSASGTLTDTQYF. The CDR3, as DNA: TGTGCCAGCAGTTACTCGGCTAGCGGGACCCTCACGGATACGCAGTATTTT.